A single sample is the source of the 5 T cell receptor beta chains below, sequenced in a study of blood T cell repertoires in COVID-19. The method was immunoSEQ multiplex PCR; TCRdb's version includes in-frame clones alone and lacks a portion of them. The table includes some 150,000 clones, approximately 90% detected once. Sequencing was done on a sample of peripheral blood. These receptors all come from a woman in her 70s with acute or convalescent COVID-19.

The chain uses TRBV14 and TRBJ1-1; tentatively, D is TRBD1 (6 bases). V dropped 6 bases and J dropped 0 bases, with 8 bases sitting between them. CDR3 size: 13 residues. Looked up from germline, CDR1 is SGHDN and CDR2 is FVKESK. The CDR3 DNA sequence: TGTGCCAGCAGTTGGGACATGAACACTGAAGCTTTCTTT. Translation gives CASSWDMNTEAFF.

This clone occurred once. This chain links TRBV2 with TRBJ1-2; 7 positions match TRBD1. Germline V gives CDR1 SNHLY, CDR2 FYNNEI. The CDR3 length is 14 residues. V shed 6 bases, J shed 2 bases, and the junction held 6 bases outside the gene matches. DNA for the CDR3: TGTGCCAGCAGACCCAGGACAGGCAACTATGGCTACACCTTC. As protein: CASRPRTGNYGYTF. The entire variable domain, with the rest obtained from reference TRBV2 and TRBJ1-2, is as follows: EPEVTQTPSHQVTQMGQEVILRCVPISNHLYFYWYRQILGQKVEFLVSFYNNEISEKSEIFDDQFSVERPDGSNFTLKIRSTKLEDSAMYFCASRPRTGNYGYTFGSGTRLTVV.

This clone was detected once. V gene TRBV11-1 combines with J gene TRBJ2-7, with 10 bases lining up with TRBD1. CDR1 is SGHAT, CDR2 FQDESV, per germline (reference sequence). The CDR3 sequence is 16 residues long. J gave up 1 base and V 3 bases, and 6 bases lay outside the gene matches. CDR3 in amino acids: CASSLLDRGPSYEQYF. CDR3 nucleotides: TGTGCCAGCAGCTTGTTAGACAGGGGGCCTTCCTACGAGCAGTACTTC.

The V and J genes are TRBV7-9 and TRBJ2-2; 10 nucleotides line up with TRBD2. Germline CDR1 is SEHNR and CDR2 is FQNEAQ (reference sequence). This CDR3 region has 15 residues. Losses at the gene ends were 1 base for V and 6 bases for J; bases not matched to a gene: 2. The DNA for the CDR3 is TGTGCCAGCAGCTTAGTAGCGGGGGGCGCCGGGGAGCTGTTTTTT. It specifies CASSLVAGGAGELFF.

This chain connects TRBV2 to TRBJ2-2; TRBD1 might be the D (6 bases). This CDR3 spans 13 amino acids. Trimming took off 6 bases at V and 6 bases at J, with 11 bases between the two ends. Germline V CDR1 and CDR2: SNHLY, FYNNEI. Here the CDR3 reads CASRITGSGELFF. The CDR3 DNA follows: TGTGCCAGCAGAATTACAGGGTCCGGGGAGCTGTTTTTT.